The TCR beta chain under discussion was sequenced for a study of T cells in Graves' hyperthyroidism and ophthalmopathy. Study-level results: In validation, the model predicted ophthalmopathy. These predictions came a median roughly seven months before onset.

Of note for this clonotype: Its antigen is currently unknown.

Researchers took RNA transcripts and amplified the TCR beta CDR3 regions from them. RT-PCR in the first round (using the HTBI primer set) targeted the TCR CDR3. MiXCR was run by TCRdb on the multiplex PCR reads, yielding one entry per CDR3 protein. The sample has about 520,000 distinct CDR3 sequences; more than 20% are singletons. Pregnant or lactating patients were excluded, as were those with uncontrolled infection or other autoimmune disease. V lost 6 bases, J lost 6 bases, and 20 bases lay in between. The CDR3 extends over 16 amino acids. Germline-derived CDR1 and CDR2 are MNHNS and SASEGT. The sequenced sample was blood. This TCR derives from a man younger than 35 with Graves' hyperthyroidism. The chain combines TRBV6-1 with TRBJ2-2; D perhaps matches TRBD1 (5 bases). CDR3 protein: CASRSGSSIRPGELFF. CDR3 coding DNA: TGTGCCAGCAGATCAGGGTCCTCCATTCGACCCGGGGAGCTGTTTTTT.